Listed below are T cell receptor beta chains from one sample, sequenced in a study of PD-L1 blockade in urothelial cancer. The assay was immunoSEQ multiplex PCR, and TCRdb's table has in-frame clones only and misses some. Seen here are roughly 120,000 clones, less than 95% observed once, and the top ten hold less than 4.5%. The material was PBMCs, obtained around atezolizumab (anti-PD-L1) treatment. Receptors were obtained from a man in his fifties or sixties with urothelial cancer. Both conserved end residues are part of each CDR3. D genes are given only for firm matches. Expanded clones are given a class, and other clones once, few, many or no size at all.

-	TRBV19	16	-	TRBJ1-5	CASRKDRSGDNQPQHF	TGTGCCAGTAGGAAGGACAGAAGTGGAGATAATCAGCCCCAGCATTTT
-	TRBV6-5	13	-	TRBJ2-7	CASSYETQGEQYF	TGTGCCAGCAGTTACGAAACCCAGGGCGAGCAGTACTTC
-	TRBV20-1	11	-	TRBJ2-3	CSASSADTQYF	TGCAGTGCTAGTTCCGCAGATACGCAGTATTTT
TRBD2	TRBV5-1	13	-	TRBJ2-5	CASRETSGETQYF	TGCGCCAGCAGGGAGACTAGCGGAGAGACCCAGTACTTC
TRBD2	TRBV11-2	19	-	TRBJ2-2	CASSALAGGLGRGTGELFF	TGTGCCAGCAGCGCGCTAGCGGGAGGGTTGGGAAGGGGCACCGGGGAGCTGTTTTTT
TRBD1	TRBV6-1	16	once	TRBJ1-5	CASSGRTGFGNQPQHF	TGTGCCAGCAGTGGGAGGACAGGGTTCGGCAATCAGCCCCAGCATTTT
-	TRBV7-9	12	-	TRBJ1-1	CASSSSVTEAFF	TGTGCCAGCAGCTCTTCGGTAACTGAAGCTTTCTTT
-	TRBV19	15	-	TRBJ1-2	CAPKKGETENYGYTF	TGTGCCCCAAAGAAAGGGGAAACAGAAAACTATGGCTACACCTTC
TRBD2	TRBV6-1	15	-	TRBJ2-2	CASKRLAGVSGELFF	TGTGCCAGCAAAAGACTAGCGGGAGTGTCCGGGGAGCTGTTTTTT
-	TRBV9	13	-	TRBJ2-5	CASSGGVQETQYF	TGTGCCAGCAGCGGGGGGGTCCAAGAGACCCAGTACTTC